One and the same sample provided the 29 T cell receptor beta chains below, sequenced in a study of blood T cell repertoires in COVID-19. The table came from immunoSEQ multiplex PCR; TCRdb's copy has only in-frame clones and leaves some out. Of approximately 250,000 clones listed, approximately 89% were seen once; the top ten hold 0.95% to 1.5%. Sequencing was carried out using PBMCs or T cells enriched from blood (not recorded which). All receptors come from a woman aged 40 to 49 with acute COVID-19.

The chain combines TRBV12-5 with TRBJ2-2, with TRBD1 identical over 9 bases. Germline V gene sequence: CDR1 LGHNT, CDR2 FRNRAP. V lost 1 base, J lost 4 bases, and 4 bases stayed unmatched. This CDR3 comprises 16 residues. The CDR3 DNA reads TGTGCTAGTGGTTTGGCCTTACAGGGGGCCACCGGGGAGCTGTTTTTT. Protein sequence: CASGLALQGATGELFF. The whole variable domain, remainder taken from reference TRBV12-5 and TRBJ2-2, is DARVTQTPRHKVTEMGQEVTMRCQPILGHNTVFWYRQTMMQGLELLAYFRNRAPLDDSGMPKDRFSAEMPDATLATLKIQPSEPRDSAVYFCASGLALQGATGELFFGEGSRLTVL.

The chain couples TRBV6-5 to TRBJ1-2; D not resolved. The V end was cut by 7 bases, the J end by 7 bases, with 13 bases between. Germline V gene data show CDR1 as MNHEY and CDR2 as SVGAGI. The CDR3 is 12 residues long. CDR3 in DNA: TGTGCCAGCACCAACGGGGTAGGTGGCTACACCTTC. Translation gives CASTNGVGGYTF.

V is TRBV5-1 and J is TRBJ2-1; maybe TRBD2 (5 bases). V shed 5 bases and J shed 0 bases, with 12 bases lying between them. Per the germline V gene, CDR1 is SGHRS and CDR2 is YFSETQ. There are 15 residues in the CDR3. CDR3 in amino acids: CASRETGNSYNEQFF. CDR3 bases: TGCGCCAGCAGGGAGACGGGGAACTCCTACAATGAGCAGTTCTTC.

The chain uses TRBV3-1 (or the pseudogene TRBV3-2) and TRBJ1-4; D is unresolved. The CDR3 consists of 19 residues. V was trimmed by 0 bases and J by 8 bases, leaving 25 bases between them. The germline CDR1 and CDR2 sequences are LGHDT and YNNKEL (reference sequence). The CDR3 nucleotides are TGTGCCAGCAGCCAAGATACCACAAAGGGAGTGAGCTTAGGGGAAAAACTGTTTTTT. This encodes CASSQDTTKGVSLGEKLFF.

The chain recombines TRBV7-9 with TRBJ2-7; 9 bases line up with TRBD2. Unmatched junction bases numbered 11, after V lost 4 bases and J lost 1 base. CDR3 length: 17 amino acids. In germline, CDR1 is SEHNR, CDR2 FQNEAQ (reference sequence). The CDR3 loop is CASSSGSSGSSSYEQYF. CDR3 coding DNA: TGTGCCAGCAGCTCAGGAAGTAGCGGGAGTTCTTCCTACGAGCAGTACTTC.

The V call is TRBV5-6, the J call TRBJ1-3, with a weak D call TRBD1 (6 bases). V dropped 9 bases and J dropped 7 bases, with 17 bases sitting between them. The CDR3 is made up of 13 amino acids. Germline values: CDR1 SGHDT, CDR2 YYEEEE. The CDR3 spells CATGRGRRNTIYF. The CDR3 DNA is TGTGCCACCGGGCGGGGGCGTAGGAACACCATATATTTT.

This clone was counted only a few times. The chain uses TRBV19 and TRBJ1-6; D gene ambiguous. Germline CDR1 reads LNHDA; CDR2 reads SQIVND (reference sequence). The CDR3 length is 13 residues. The germline V and J ends were trimmed by 0 bases and 7 bases, with 4 bases remaining between them. CDR3 bases: TGTGCCAGTAGTATAGATCTCAATTCACCCCTCCACTTT. Its translation is CASSIDLNSPLHF.

This clone was recorded once. J is TRBJ2-4 and V is TRBV7-9, with D perhaps TRBD1 (5 bases). This CDR3 comprises 16 residues. CDR1 is SEHNR, CDR2 FQNEAQ, per germline (reference sequence). The germline V and J ends were trimmed by 3 bases and 1 base, with 13 bases remaining between them. DNA for the CDR3: TGTGCCAGCAGCTTGAATAAGGGGAATGCCAAAAACATTCAGTACTTC. It specifies CASSLNKGNAKNIQYF.

V usage is TRBV3-1 (or the pseudogene TRBV3-2) and J usage is TRBJ1-1, with 9 bases fitting TRBD1. The V and J ends lost 2 bases and 3 bases, in that order; junction bases with no gene match: 4. From germline, CDR1 is LGHDT and CDR2 YNNKEL (reference sequence). CDR3 size: 15 residues. This CDR3 reads CASSQLGTGHTEAFF. In DNA form, the CDR3 reads TGTGCCAGCAGCCAACTAGGGACAGGGCACACTGAAGCTTTCTTT.

This clone was counted once. The CDR3 DNA reads TGTGCCAGCAGTTACTATGCCCCACAAGACTATGGCTACACCTTC. Its protein product is CASSYYAPQDYGYTF. The chain joins TRBV6-2 or TRBV6-3 to TRBJ1-2; D is undetermined. V was clipped by 1 base and J by 3 bases, with 12 bases between them. CDR1 MNHEY and CDR2 SVGEGT come from the germline V gene. The CDR3 totals 15 residues.

The chain carries TRBV10-3 and TRBJ2-3; TRBD2 aligns across 9 bases. The CDR3 is 18 amino acids. After removal of 0 bases from V and 6 bases from J, the junction contained 13 bases not matched to a gene. Germline lookup yields CDR1 ENHRY and CDR2 SYGVKD. The CDR3 sequence is CAISESEGLALDGDTQYF. Written as DNA, the CDR3 is TGTGCCATCAGTGAGTCTGAAGGACTAGCGCTTGACGGGGATACGCAGTATTTT.

Of note for this clone: The junction does not match germline at one end; this may be a read error. The J gene is TRBJ2-2, the V gene TRBV7-7; 9 positions match TRBD2. This CDR3 is built from 14 residues. Germline V gene data show CDR1 as SSHAT and CDR2 as FNYEAQ (reference sequence). For the CDR3, the DNA is TGTGCTAGCAGCTCTAGCGGGGCCACCGGGGAGCTGTTTTTT. Translation gives CASSSSGATGELFF.

V usage is TRBV6-5 and J usage is TRBJ1-2, with 8 bases fitting TRBD1. CDR3 length: 15 residues. The germline V gene has CDR1 MNHEY and CDR2 SVGAGI. Trimming removed 2 bases from V and 6 bases from J; junction bases left unmatched: 8. CDR3 DNA sequence: TGTGCCAGCAGTTACAACAGGGGGGGCCCGGATGGCTACACCTTC. It codes for CASSYNRGGPDGYTF.

V gene TRBV24-1 combines with J gene TRBJ1-2; 9 nucleotides match TRBD1. Per the germline V gene, CDR1 is KGHDR and CDR2 is SFDVKD. There are 13 residues in the CDR3. J gave up 7 bases and V 7 bases, and 6 bases lay outside the gene matches. The CDR3, as DNA: TGTGCCACCAGCGTACAGGGGGCTGGTGGCTACACCTTC. Translation: CATSVQGAGGYTF.

CDR3 residues: CASSFLETYEQYF. DNA for the CDR3: TGTGCCAGCAGTTTCCTAGAAACCTACGAGCAGTACTTC. V is TRBV28 and J is TRBJ2-7; D is unresolved. CDR1 and CDR2 (germline): MDHEN, SYDVKM. The CDR3 length is 13 residues. Trimming pared 3 bases from V and 2 bases from J, leaving 8 bases between.

The chain recombines TRBV30 with TRBJ1-2; no reliable D call. V lost 0 bases and J lost 7, with 6 bases in between. Germline values: CDR1 GTSNPN, CDR2 SVGIG (reference sequence). The CDR3 contains 11 residues. The CDR3 DNA sequence: TGTGCCTGGAGTGTAAATAGTGGCTACACCTTC. Residues: CAWSVNSGYTF.

The genes are TRBV18 and TRBJ1-1, with D hard to call. Trimming removed 0 bases from V and 3 bases from J, with 8 bases in between. Germline CDR1 KGHSH, CDR2 LQKENI. The CDR3 runs to 14 residues. CDR3 region: CASSPPARYTEAFF. In nucleotides, the CDR3 is TGTGCCAGCTCACCACCGGCGAGGTACACTGAAGCTTTCTTT.

The rearrangement joins TRBV3-1 (or the pseudogene TRBV3-2) to TRBJ1-2; the match to TRBD1 covers 7 bases. The CDR3 contains 15 residues. Trimming removed 5 bases from V and 2 bases from J; junction bases left unmatched: 8. Per germline, CDR1 LGHDT and CDR2 YNNKEL (reference sequence). The CDR3, as DNA: TGTGCCAGCAGCGCACAGACAGGGCCAAACTATGGCTACACCTTC. Translation: CASSAQTGPNYGYTF.

The J gene is TRBJ2-7, the V gene TRBV18, with a weak D call TRBD1 (6 bases). Germline-derived CDR1 and CDR2 are KGHSH and LQKENI. V gave up 3 bases and J gave up 3 bases, with 12 bases separating them. The CDR3 loop spans 14 amino acids. This CDR3 is CASSPRQGNYEQYF. The CDR3 coding sequence is TGTGCCAGCTCACCTCGGCAGGGGAACTACGAGCAGTACTTC.

This clone was observed a few times. The rearrangement joins TRBV9 to TRBJ2-7; TRBD1 matches at 9 bases. V shed 0 bases, J shed 1 base, and the junction held 2 bases outside the gene matches. CDR3 length: 15 amino acids. Germline CDR1 is SGDLS and CDR2 is YYNGEE. CDR3 in DNA: TGTGCCAGCAGCGTAGAAGGGACAGGGTCCTACGAGCAGTACTTC. Translation gives CASSVEGTGSYEQYF. The variable domain in full, with the rest retrieved from reference TRBV9 and TRBJ2-7, is DSGVTQTPKHLITATGQRVTLRCSPRSGDLSVYWYQQSLDQGLQFLIQYYNGEERAKGNILERFSAQQFPDLHSELNLSSLELGDSALYFCASSVEGTGSYEQYFGPGTRLTVT.

This chain connects TRBV28 to TRBJ2-7; TRBD2 is a possible D gene (5 bases). CDR1 and CDR2 (germline): MDHEN, SYDVKM. Trimming shortened V by 5 bases and J by 4 bases, and 18 bases separated the two germline ends. This CDR3 region has 15 residues. The CDR3 here is CASSETRWRRYEQYF. The CDR3 nucleotides are TGTGCCAGCAGTGAAACTAGGTGGAGGAGATACGAGCAGTACTTC.

The rearrangement joins TRBV4-1 to TRBJ2-1; D is undetermined. The V gene's germline CDR1 is MGHRA and CDR2 YSYEKL. The CDR3 runs 14 residues. The V gene lost 0 bases and the J gene lost 4 bases, with 7 bases spanning the gap. CDR3 protein: CASSQDLVYNEQFF. The CDR3 DNA is TGCGCCAGCAGCCAAGATTTAGTTTACAATGAGCAGTTCTTC.

V gene TRBV6-1 combines with J gene TRBJ1-5; D is undetermined. This CDR3 is 14 amino acids long. Germline V gene data show CDR1 as MNHNS and CDR2 as SASEGT. V dropped 0 bases and J dropped 6 bases, with 9 bases sitting between them. The CDR3 nucleotides read TGTGCCAGCAGTGAAGCGGGAGGGCTTCAGCCCCAGCATTTT. Its translation: CASSEAGGLQPQHF.

The chain combines TRBV5-6 with TRBJ1-1, with D hard to call. V was trimmed by 2 bases and J by 0 bases, leaving 8 bases between them. Looked up from germline, CDR1 is SGHDT and CDR2 is YYEEEE. This CDR3 contains 14 residues. CDR3 region: CASSFGQLNTEAFF. In DNA, the CDR3 is TGTGCCAGCAGCTTTGGCCAGTTGAACACTGAAGCTTTCTTT.

The chain couples TRBV24-1 to TRBJ2-1; TRBD1 agrees at 8 bases. The CDR3 contains 14 residues. Losses at the gene ends were 9 bases for V and 6 bases for J; bases not matched to a gene: 9. Per the germline V gene, CDR1 is KGHDR and CDR2 is SFDVKD. Written as DNA, the CDR3 is TGTGCCACCGGGAACCGGGACAGGCTCAATGAGCAGTTCTTC. Protein: CATGNRDRLNEQFF.

This rearrangement joins TRBV11-2 to TRBJ1-1; no reliable D call. The CDR3 is 12 amino acids. Germline V gene data show CDR1 as SGHAT and CDR2 as FQNNGV. V lost 1 base, J lost 4 bases, and 4 bases lay in between. The CDR3 bases are TGTGCCAGCAGCTTAGTGAGCACTGAAGCTTTCTTT. It encodes CASSLVSTEAFF.

The genes are TRBV27 and TRBJ2-3; 7 nucleotides match TRBD1. Germline CDR1 reads MNHEY; CDR2 reads SMNVEV (reference sequence). CDR3 size: 16 residues. Germline trimming cut 5 bases from V and 0 bases from J; bases unmatched to any gene: 8. Here the CDR3 DNA reads TGTGCCAGCAGTCCACCGGGACAGTCTAGCACAGATACGCAGTATTTT. Its protein is CASSPPGQSSTDTQYF.

The chain uses TRBV24-1 and TRBJ1-1; D call uncertain. Between the trimmed V and J ends, which lost 7 bases and 4 bases, there was a span of 12 bases. The CDR3 length is 13 residues. Germline loops: CDR1 KGHDR, CDR2 SFDVKD. The CDR3 nucleotides read TGTGCCACCAGAAATCCGGGTCTCACTGAAGCTTTCTTT. Translated, it gives CATRNPGLTEAFF.

The chain recombines TRBV30 with TRBJ1-1; TRBD1 might be the D (6 bases). This CDR3 region has 13 residues. Germline V CDR1 and CDR2: GTSNPN, SVGIG (reference sequence). Deletions cut 1 base from V and 4 bases from J, with 10 bases between. The CDR3 nucleotides read TGTGCCTGGAGTGGGTGGGGGCGCACTGAAGCTTTCTTT. This encodes CAWSGWGRTEAFF.